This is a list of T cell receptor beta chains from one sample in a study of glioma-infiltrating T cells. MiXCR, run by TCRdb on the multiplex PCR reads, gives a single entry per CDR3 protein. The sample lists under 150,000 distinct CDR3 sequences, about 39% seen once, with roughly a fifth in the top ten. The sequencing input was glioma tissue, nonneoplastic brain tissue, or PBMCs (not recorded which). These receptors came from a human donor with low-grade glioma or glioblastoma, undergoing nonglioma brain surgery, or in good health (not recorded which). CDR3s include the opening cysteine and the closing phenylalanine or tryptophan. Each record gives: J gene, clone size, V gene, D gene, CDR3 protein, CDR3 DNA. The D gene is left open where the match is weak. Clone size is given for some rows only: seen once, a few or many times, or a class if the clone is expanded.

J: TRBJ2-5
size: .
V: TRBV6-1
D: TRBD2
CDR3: CASSEEREWDQYF
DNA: TGTGCCAGCAGTGAAGAGCGGGAGTGGGACCAGTACTTC

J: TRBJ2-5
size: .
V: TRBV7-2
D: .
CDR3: CASSHDSAETQYF
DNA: TGTGCCAGCAGCCATGATTCAGCGGAGACCCAGTACTTC

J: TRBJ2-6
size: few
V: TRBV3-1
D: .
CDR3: CASSRSSGANVLTF
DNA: TGTGCCAGCAGCCGAAGCTCTGGGGCCAACGTCCTGACTTTC

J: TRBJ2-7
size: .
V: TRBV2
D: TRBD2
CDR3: CASRGTSQGWEQYF
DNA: TGTGCCAGCAGAGGGACTAGCCAGGGGTGGGAGCAGTACTTC

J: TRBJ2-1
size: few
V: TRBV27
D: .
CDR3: CASWITGTVSYNEQFF
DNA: TGTGCCAGCTGGATCACCGGGACGGTATCCTACAATGAGCAGTTCTTC

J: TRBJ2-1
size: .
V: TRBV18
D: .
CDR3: CASSPVANEQFF
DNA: TGTGCCAGCTCACCGGTCGCTAATGAGCAGTTCTTC

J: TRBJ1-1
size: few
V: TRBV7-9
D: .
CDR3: CASSPRQGRNTEAFF
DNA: TGTGCCAGCAGCCCCAGGCAGGGGAGGAACACTGAAGCTTTCTTT

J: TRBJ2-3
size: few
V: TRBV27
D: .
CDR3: CASSFRATDTQYF
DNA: TGTGCCAGCAGTTTCCGCGCTACAGATACGCAGTATTTT

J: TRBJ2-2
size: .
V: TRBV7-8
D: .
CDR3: CASSQVLAANSGELFF
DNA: TGTGCCAGCAGTCAAGTCTTAGCGGCTAACAGCGGGGAGCTGTTTTTT

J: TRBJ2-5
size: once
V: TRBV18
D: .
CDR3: CASSPPGAEQETQYF
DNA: TGTGCCAGCTCACCCCCGGGAGCAGAACAAGAGACCCAGTACTTC

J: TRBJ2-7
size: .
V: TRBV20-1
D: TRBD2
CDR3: CSARDLSGGSYEQYF
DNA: TGCAGTGCTAGAGATCTGAGCGGGGGATCCTACGAGCAGTACTTC

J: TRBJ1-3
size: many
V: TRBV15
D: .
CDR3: CATSRPSGNTIYF
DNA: TGTGCCACCAGCAGACCGTCTGGAAACACCATATATTTT

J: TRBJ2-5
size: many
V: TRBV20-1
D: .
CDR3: CSARDLGRPQETQYF
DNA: TGCAGTGCTAGAGATCTTGGGCGGCCACAAGAGACCCAGTACTTC

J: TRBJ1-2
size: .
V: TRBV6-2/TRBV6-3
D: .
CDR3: CASSTSPASPYHHGYTF
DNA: TGTGCCAGCAGTACGAGCCCGGCCTCCCCCTACCACCATGGCTACACCTTC

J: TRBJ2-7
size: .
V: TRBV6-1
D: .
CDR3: CASSRPTTYEQYF
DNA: TGTGCCAGCAGTCGCCCAACTACCTACGAGCAGTACTTC

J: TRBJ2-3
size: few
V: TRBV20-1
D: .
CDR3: CSAGQGGDTQYF
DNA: TGCAGTGCTGGCCAAGGGGGGGATACGCAGTATTTT

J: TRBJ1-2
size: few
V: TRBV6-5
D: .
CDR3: CASSYFREGDYGYTF
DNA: TGTGCCAGCAGTTACTTTCGGGAGGGGGACTATGGCTACACCTTC

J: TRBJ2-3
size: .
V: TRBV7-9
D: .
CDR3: CASSFLGAETDTQYF
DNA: TGTGCCAGCAGCTTTTTGGGCGCGGAAACAGATACGCAGTATTTT

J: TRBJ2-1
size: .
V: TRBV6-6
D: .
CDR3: CASSYSRYNEQFF
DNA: TGTGCCAGCAGTTACTCCCGTTACAATGAGCAGTTCTTC

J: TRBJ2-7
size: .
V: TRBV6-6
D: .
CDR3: CASSYSVLTGSSYEQYF
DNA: TGTGCCAGCAGTTACTCGGTCCTTACGGGAAGCTCCTACGAGCAGTACTTC

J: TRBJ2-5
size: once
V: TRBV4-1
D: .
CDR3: CASSQEPIPQETQYF
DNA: TGCGCCAGCAGCCAAGAACCAATTCCCCAAGAGACCCAGTACTTC

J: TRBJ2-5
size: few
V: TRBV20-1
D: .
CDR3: CSAVGQGIQTQYF
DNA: TGCAGTGCCGTAGGGCAGGGGATACAGACCCAGTACTTC

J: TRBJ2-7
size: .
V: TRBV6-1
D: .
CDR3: CASNPGPSYEQYF
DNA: TGTGCCAGCAATCCAGGGCCGTCCTACGAGCAGTACTTC

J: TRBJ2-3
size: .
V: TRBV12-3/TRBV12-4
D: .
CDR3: CASSLPGHSTDTQYF
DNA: TGTGCCAGCAGTTTACCCGGGCATAGCACAGATACGCAGTATTTT

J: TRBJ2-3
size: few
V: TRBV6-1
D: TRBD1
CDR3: CASSPLPGQGTDTQYF
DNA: TGTGCCAGCAGTCCGCTCCCGGGACAGGGGACAGATACGCAGTATTTT

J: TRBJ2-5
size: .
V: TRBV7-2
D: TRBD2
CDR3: CASSFTSGQETQYF
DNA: TGTGCCAGCAGCTTCACTAGCGGCCAAGAGACCCAGTACTTC

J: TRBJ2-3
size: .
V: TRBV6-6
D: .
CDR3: CASSYSRVLDTQYF
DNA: TGTGCCAGCAGTTACTCGAGGGTCCTGGATACGCAGTATTTT

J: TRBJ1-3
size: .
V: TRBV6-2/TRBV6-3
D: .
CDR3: CASSMGSGGSSANTIYF
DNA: TGTGCCAGCAGTATGGGGAGTGGGGGTTCCTCGGCAAACACCATATATTTT

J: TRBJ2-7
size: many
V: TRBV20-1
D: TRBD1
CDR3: CSASDRASYEQYF
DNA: TGCAGTGCTAGTGACAGGGCCTCCTACGAGCAGTACTTC

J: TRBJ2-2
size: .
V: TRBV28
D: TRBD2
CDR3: CASSLLSGRSAGELFF
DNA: TGTGCCAGCAGTTTATTAAGCGGGAGGTCGGCCGGGGAGCTGTTTTTT

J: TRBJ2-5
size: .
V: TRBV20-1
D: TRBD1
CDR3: CSTGQPYQETQYF
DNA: TGCAGTACGGGACAGCCGTACCAAGAGACCCAGTACTTC

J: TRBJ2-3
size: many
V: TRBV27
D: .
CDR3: CASSLSSSTDTQYF
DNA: TGTGCCAGCAGTTTATCCAGTAGCACAGATACGCAGTATTTT

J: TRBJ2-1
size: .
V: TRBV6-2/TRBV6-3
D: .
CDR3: CASSQGGGRGRYNEQFF
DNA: TGTGCCAGCAGTCAGGGTGGGGGCAGGGGGAGGTACAATGAGCAGTTCTTC

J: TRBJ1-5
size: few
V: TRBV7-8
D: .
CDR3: CASSFVYEQDQPQHF
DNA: TGTGCCAGCAGCTTCGTATACGAACAAGATCAGCCCCAGCATTTT

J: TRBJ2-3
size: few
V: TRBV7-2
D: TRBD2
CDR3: CASSLEAGVSTDTQYF
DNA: TGTGCCAGCAGCTTAGAAGCGGGAGTAAGCACAGATACGCAGTATTTT

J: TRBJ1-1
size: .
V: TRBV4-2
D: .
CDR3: CASSPQGQGEAFF
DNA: TGTGCCAGCAGCCCCCAAGGACAAGGTGAAGCTTTCTTT

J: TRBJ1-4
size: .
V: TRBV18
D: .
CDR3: CASSPLRLSDEKLFF
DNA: TGTGCCAGCTCACCTCTCCGTCTGAGCGATGAAAAACTGTTTTTT

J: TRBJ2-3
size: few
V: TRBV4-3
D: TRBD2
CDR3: CASSPVGGLADVRVLTDTQYF
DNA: TGCGCCAGCAGCCCCGTTGGTGGACTAGCGGACGTTCGGGTCCTCACAGATACGCAGTATTTT

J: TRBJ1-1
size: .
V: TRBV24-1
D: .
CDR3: CATTGENTEAFF
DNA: TGTGCCACCACGGGGGAGAACACTGAAGCTTTCTTT

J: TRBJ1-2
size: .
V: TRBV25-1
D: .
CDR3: CASSEGEGYTF
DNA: TGTGCCAGCAGTGAAGGGGAAGGCTACACCTTC

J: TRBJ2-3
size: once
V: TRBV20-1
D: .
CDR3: CSARLGTSSTDTRYF
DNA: TGCAGTGCTAGGCTCGGGACTTCTAGCACAGATACGCGGTATTTT

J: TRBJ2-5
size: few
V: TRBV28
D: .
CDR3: CASSLAGWGETQYF
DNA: TGTGCCAGCAGTTTAGCAGGGTGGGGAGAGACCCAGTACTTC

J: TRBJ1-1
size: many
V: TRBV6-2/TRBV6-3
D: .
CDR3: CASSYAGNTEAFF
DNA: TGTGCCAGCAGTTACGCGGGGAACACTGAAGCTTTCTTT